This T cell receptor (beta chain) originates from a study of blood T cell repertoires in COVID-19. At the level of the study: Sites across the United States, Italy and Spain contributed samples from acute and convalescent COVID-19. Nucleic acid was either cDNA or gDNA, and it came from T cells, B-cell-depleted T cells, or PBMCs.

Source study methods: Quantification of nucleated cells was approximated via reference gene primer amplification. Sequenced by immunoSEQ multiplex PCR; TCRdb stores in-frame clones only, minus some. For V, J and clone size, that table is used; D and trimming come from the DNA. The top ten clones hold over 35% of a sample with roughly 100,000 clones, 81% of them seen once. This clone has more than one count but fewer than ten. V dropped 5 bases and J dropped 4 bases, with 10 bases sitting between them. The CDR3 runs to 13 residues. Germline V lookup: CDR1 SEHNR, CDR2 FQNEAQ (reference sequence). The V and J genes are TRBV7-9 and TRBJ2-3; D is ambiguous. The material sequenced was peripheral blood. This receptor was obtained from a man aged 80 or over with acute or convalescent COVID-19. The CDR3 protein is CASSPRGPDTQYF. The CDR3 DNA reads TGTGCCAGCAGCCCTAGAGGTCCAGATACGCAGTATTTT.